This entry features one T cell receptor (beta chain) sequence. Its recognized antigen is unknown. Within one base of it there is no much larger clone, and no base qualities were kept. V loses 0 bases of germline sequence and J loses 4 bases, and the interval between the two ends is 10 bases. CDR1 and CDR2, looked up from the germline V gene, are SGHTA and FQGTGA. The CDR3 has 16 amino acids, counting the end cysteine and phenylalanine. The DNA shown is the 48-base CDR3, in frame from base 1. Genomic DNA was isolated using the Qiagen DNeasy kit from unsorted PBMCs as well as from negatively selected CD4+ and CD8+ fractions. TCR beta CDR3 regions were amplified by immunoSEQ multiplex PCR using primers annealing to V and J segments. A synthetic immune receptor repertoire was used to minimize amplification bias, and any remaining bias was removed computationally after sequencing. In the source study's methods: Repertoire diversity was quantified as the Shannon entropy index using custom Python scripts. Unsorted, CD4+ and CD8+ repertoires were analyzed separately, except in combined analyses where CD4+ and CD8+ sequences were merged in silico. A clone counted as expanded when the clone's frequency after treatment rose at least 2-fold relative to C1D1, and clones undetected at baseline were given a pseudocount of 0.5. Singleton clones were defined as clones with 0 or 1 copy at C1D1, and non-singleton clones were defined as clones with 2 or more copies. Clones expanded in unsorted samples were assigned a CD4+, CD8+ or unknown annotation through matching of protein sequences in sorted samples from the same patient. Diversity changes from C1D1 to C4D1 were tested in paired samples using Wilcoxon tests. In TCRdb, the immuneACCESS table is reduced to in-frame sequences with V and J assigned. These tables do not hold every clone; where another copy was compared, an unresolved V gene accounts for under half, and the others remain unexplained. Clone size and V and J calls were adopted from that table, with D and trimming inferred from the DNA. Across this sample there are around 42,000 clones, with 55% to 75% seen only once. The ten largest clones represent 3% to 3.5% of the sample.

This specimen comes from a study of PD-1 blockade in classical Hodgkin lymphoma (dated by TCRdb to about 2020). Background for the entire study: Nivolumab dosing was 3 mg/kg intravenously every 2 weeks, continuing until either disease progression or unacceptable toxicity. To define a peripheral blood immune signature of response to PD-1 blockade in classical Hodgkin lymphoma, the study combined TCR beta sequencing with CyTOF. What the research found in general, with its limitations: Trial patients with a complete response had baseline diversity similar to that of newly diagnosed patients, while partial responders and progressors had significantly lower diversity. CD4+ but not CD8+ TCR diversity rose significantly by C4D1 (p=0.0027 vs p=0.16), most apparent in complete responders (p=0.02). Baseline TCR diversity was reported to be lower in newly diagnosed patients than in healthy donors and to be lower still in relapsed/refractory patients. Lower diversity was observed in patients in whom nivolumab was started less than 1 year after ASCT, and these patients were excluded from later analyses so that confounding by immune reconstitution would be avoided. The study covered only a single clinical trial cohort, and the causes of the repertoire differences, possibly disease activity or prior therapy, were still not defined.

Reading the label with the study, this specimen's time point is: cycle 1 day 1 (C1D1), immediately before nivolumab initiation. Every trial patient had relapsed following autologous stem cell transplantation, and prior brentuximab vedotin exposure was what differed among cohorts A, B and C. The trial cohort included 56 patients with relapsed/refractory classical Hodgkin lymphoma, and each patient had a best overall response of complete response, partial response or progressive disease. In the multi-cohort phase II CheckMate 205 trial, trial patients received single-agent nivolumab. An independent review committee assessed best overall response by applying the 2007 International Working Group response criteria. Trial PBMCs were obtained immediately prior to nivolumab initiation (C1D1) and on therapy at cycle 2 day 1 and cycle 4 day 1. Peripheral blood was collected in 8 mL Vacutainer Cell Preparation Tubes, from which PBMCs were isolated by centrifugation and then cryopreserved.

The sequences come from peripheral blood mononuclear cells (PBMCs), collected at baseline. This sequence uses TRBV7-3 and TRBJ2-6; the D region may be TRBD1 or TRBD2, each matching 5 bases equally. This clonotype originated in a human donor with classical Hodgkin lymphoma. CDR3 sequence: CASSLTGELGANVLTF. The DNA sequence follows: TGTGCCAGCAGCTTAACAGGGGAGCTGGGGGCCAACGTCCTGACTTTC.